This entry lists 13 T cell receptor beta chains sequenced from one sample in a study of vaccination and CD4 T cells after COVID-19 (dated by TCRdb to between 2021 and 2024). Library construction relied on PCR. Sequencing took place on an Illumina iSeq 100. TCR sequencing of DNA from cultured CD4+ T cells used the Oncomine TCR Beta short-read assay at the Johns Hopkins FTIC core. The QIAamp micro DNA kit was used to extract genomic DNA from the cultured CD4+ T cells. The public reads were reanalyzed by TCRdb: fastp trimming at Q25, MiXCR alignment, in-frame beta chains only. Identical CDR3 proteins give one entry, which carries the most common genes and DNA. The sample table contains under 7,500 distinct CDR3 sequences; only one count was recorded for approximately 31% of them. The ten largest clones represent approximately 40% of the sample. This sample's treatment or condition label indicates: 10-day PBMC culture with coronavirus spike peptide pools or control peptides (ViraFEST assay). CD4+ T cells from unexposed donors were collected before the COVID-19 pandemic (2011-2018).

Their antigens remain unidentified. Material: CD4+ T cells from blood, cultured in vitro. These receptors all stem from a human donor in good health.

In its sample, this clonotype was seen a few times. This chain uses TRBV5-6 with TRBJ1-2, with 9 bases matching TRBD1. The CDR3 is 14 amino acids. Trimming at V came to 0 bases and at J to 8 bases, leaving 5 bases not matched to a gene. Per germline, CDR1 SGHDT and CDR2 YYEEEE. The CDR3 is CASSLAGTGRGYTF. CDR3 bases: TGTGCCAGCAGCTTGGCCGGGACAGGGCGAGGCTACACCTTC. The whole variable domain, remainder taken from reference TRBV5-6 and TRBJ1-2, is DAGVTQSPTHLIKTRGQQVTLRCSPKSGHDTVSWYQQALGQGPQFIFQYYEEEERQRGNFPDRFSGHQFPNYSSELNVNALLLGDSALYLCASSLAGTGRGYTFGSGTRLTVV.

This clonotype was counted a few times. This chain joins TRBV7-8 and TRBJ1-2; 8 bases agree with TRBD1. This CDR3 spans 13 amino acids. The V segment lost 1 base and the J segment 6 bases; nucleotides outside the gene matches: 1. Germline lookup yields CDR1 SGHVS and CDR2 FQNEAQ. CDR3 sequence: CASSLVRGHGYTF. The CDR3 DNA sequence: TGTGCCAGCAGCTTAGTCAGGGGGCATGGCTACACCTTC.

DNA of the CDR3: TGTGCCACCAGTGATTATGACACCGGGGAGCTGTTTTTT. It is translated as CATSDYDTGELFF. The rearrangement joins TRBV24-1 to TRBJ2-2; unclear D gene. The germline V gene encodes CDR1 KGHDR and CDR2 SFDVKD. The CDR3 contains 13 residues. The V end lost 2 bases, the J end lost 3 bases, and 3 bases lay between the germline ends.

In this sample, this clonotype turned up once. The chain is built from TRBV24-1 and TRBJ2-7, with TRBD2 identical over 12 bases. CDR3 length: 14 residues. V gave up 9 bases and J gave up 2 bases; unmatched junction bases: 4. Germline CDR1 KGHDR, CDR2 SFDVKD. CDR3 amino acids: CATSTSGSTYEQYF. The DNA for the CDR3 is TGTGCCACCTCGACTAGCGGGAGTACCTACGAGCAGTACTTC.

This clonotype was counted only a few times. The chain uses TRBV27 and TRBJ1-1; D uncertain. CDR1 and CDR2 from the germline V gene are MNHEY and SMNVEV (reference sequence). V was trimmed by 4 bases and J by 1 base, leaving 10 bases between them. The CDR3 consists of 14 residues. The CDR3 here is CASSYGLRNTEAFF. For the CDR3, the DNA is TGTGCCAGCAGTTACGGTCTTAGGAACACTGAAGCTTTCTTT.

The V and J genes are TRBV11-2 and TRBJ2-7, with 9 bases matching TRBD1. The CDR3 is 14 amino acids. CDR1 and CDR2 from the germline V gene are SGHAT and FQNNGV. V trimming: 5 bases; J trimming: 1 base; junction bases outside the gene matches: 3. The CDR3 loop is CASSPGQGSYEQYF. The CDR3, as DNA: TGTGCCAGCAGCCCCGGACAGGGGTCCTACGAGCAGTACTTC.

This clonotype was recorded once. The CDR3 end shows no conserved phenylalanine or tryptophan, and so a read error is likely. This chain joins TRBV11-1 and TRBJ1-2; TRBD1 aligns across 7 bases. The V and J ends lost 5 bases and 5 bases, in that order; junction bases with no gene match: 5. The CDR3 consists of 13 residues. Germline V gene data show CDR1 as SGHAT and CDR2 as FQDESV (reference sequence). The CDR3 spells CASSKGAPYGYTL. The CDR3 nucleotides are TGTGCCAGCAGCAAGGGGGCTCCATATGGCTACACCCTC.

V gene TRBV19 combines with J gene TRBJ1-5; D unresolved. CDR1 and CDR2 from the germline V gene are LNHDA and SQIVND (reference sequence). With 1 base removed from V and 3 bases from J, the gap between germline ends came to 4 bases. This CDR3 is 13 amino acids long. The CDR3 here is CASSIVVNQPQHF. DNA for the CDR3: TGTGCCAGTAGTATAGTCGTCAATCAGCCCCAGCATTTT. Together with reference TRBV19 and TRBJ1-5, the CDR3 gives the full variable domain: DGGITQSPKYLFRKEGQNVTLSCEQNLNHDAMYWYRQDPGQGLRLIYYSQIVNDFQKGDIAEGYSVSREKKESFPLTVTSAQKNPTAFYLCASSIVVNQPQHFGDGTRLSIL.

The chain is built from TRBV7-9 and TRBJ1-4; TRBD1 matches 12 bases. CDR1 and CDR2 (germline): SEHNR, FQNEAQ (reference sequence). The ends lost 0 bases at V and 8 bases at J; junction bases unmatched: 10. The CDR3 totals 18 residues. The CDR3 DNA follows: TGTGCCAGCAGCTTAGCCGTGGGGACAGGGGGCCCAGCGGAAAAACTGTTTTTT. It yields the protein CASSLAVGTGGPAEKLFF.

The chain joins TRBV6-4 to TRBJ2-2, with D perhaps TRBD2 (6 bases). The length of the CDR3 is 14 residues. Looked up from germline, CDR1 is MRHNA and CDR2 is SNTAGT. Between the trimmed V and J ends, which lost 0 bases and 4 bases, there was a span of 6 bases. This chain's CDR3 is CASSDSTSTGELFF. CDR3 nucleotides: TGTGCCAGCAGTGACTCGACTAGCACCGGGGAGCTGTTTTTT.

The CDR3 region is CASSFGQGFGEQYF. CDR3 DNA: TGTGCCAGCAGCTTCGGACAGGGGTTCGGCGAGCAGTACTTC. J is TRBJ2-7 and V is TRBV7-9; 9 bases match TRBD1. After removal of 3 bases from V and 6 bases from J, the junction contained 6 bases not matched to a gene. Germline CDR1 SEHNR, CDR2 FQNEAQ (reference sequence). The CDR3 consists of 14 residues.

The sample holds a few counts of this clonotype. This chain links TRBV20-1 with TRBJ1-6, with D possibly being TRBD1 (6 bases). The V end lost 0 bases, the J end lost 0 bases, and 9 bases lay between the germline ends. The germline CDR1 and CDR2 sequences are DFQATT and SNEGSKA (reference sequence). This CDR3 spans 16 amino acids. CDR3 in amino acids: CSARDRGSSYNSPLHF. The CDR3 DNA is TGCAGTGCTAGAGATAGGGGGAGCTCCTATAATTCACCCCTCCACTTT.

This clonotype has more than one count but fewer than ten. This chain connects TRBV11-1 to TRBJ1-5; 7 nucleotides align to TRBD1. The length of the CDR3 is 15 residues. Trimming took 5 bases from V and 6 from J; bases not matched to a gene: 10. Germline V gene sequence: CDR1 SGHAT, CDR2 FQDESV (reference sequence). CDR3 in amino acids: CASSLTTGIGQPQHF. The CDR3 DNA sequence: TGTGCCAGCAGCCTAACGACAGGGATTGGTCAGCCCCAGCATTTT.